This paragraph reports one T cell receptor (beta chain). Its antigen is undetermined. These data are taken from a study of blood T cells in healthy people across ages. Study-level points and caveats: Strongly correlated with naive T cell percentage was TCR beta diversity.

The use of a sample-barcoded 5' primer and a J-beta primer mix characterized a second PCR of roughly 6 to 11 cycles. TCRdb used MiXCR to reprocess the 5' RACE reads, holding one entry per CDR3 protein. This table holds almost 1 million distinct CDR3 sequences, roughly 51% found once. The donors, aged roughly 6 to 90, were healthy Caucasians from Russia. Each of the donors had roughly 9.1 milliliters of peripheral blood drawn into EDTA-treated Vacutainer tubes. V lost 5 bases to trimming and J lost 5 bases; unmatched junction nucleotides: 7. This CDR3 region has 14 residues. Sequencing input: blood. The sequence derives from a woman aged 55-69 years in good health. The J gene is TRBJ2-7, the V gene TRBV12-3 or TRBV12-4, with 9 nucleotides matching TRBD2. CDR3 nucleotides: TGTGCCAGCAGTCTTATAGCGGGAGTCCACGAGCAGTACTTC. Protein product: CASSLIAGVHEQYF.